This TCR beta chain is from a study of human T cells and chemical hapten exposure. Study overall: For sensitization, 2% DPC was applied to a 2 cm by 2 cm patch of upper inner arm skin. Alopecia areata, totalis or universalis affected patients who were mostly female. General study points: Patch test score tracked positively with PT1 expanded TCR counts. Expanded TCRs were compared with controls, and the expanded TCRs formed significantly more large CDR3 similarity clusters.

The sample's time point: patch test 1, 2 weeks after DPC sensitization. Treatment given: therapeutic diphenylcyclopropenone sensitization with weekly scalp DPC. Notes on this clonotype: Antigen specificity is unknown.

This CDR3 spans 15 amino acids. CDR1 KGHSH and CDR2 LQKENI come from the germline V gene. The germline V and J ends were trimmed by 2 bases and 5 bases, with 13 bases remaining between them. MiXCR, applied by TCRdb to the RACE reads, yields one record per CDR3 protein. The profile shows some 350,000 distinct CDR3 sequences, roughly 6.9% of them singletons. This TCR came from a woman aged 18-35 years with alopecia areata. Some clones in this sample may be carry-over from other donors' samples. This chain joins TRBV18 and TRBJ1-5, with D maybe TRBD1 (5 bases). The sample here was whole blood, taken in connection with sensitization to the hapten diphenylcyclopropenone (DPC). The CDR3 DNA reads TGTGCCAGCTCACCAGGACAAACGGCGCATCAGCCCCAGCATTTT. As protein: CASSPGQTAHQPQHF.